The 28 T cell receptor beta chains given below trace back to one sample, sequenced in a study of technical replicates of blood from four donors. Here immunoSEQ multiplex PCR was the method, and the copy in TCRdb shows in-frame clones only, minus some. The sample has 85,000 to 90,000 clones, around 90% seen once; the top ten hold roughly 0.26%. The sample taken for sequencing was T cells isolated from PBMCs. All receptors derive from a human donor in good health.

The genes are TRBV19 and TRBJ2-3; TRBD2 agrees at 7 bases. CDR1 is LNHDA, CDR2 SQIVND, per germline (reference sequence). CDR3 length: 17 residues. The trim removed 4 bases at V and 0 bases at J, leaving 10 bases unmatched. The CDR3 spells CASSTPRLAGSTDTQYF. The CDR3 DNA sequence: TGTGCCAGTAGTACTCCCAGACTAGCAGGTAGCACAGATACGCAGTATTTT. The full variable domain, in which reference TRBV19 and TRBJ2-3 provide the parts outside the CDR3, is DGGITQSPKYLFRKEGQNVTLSCEQNLNHDAMYWYRQDPGQGLRLIYYSQIVNDFQKGDIAEGYSVSREKKESFPLTVTSAQKNPTAFYLCASSTPRLAGSTDTQYFGPGTRLTVL.

CDR3 in amino acids: CASSSVRHNTEAFF. CDR3 nucleotides: TGTGCCAGCAGCTCCGTCAGGCACAACACTGAAGCTTTCTTT. The V call is TRBV5-5, the J call TRBJ1-1; D is uncertain. Germline V gene lookup returns CDR1 SGHKS and CDR2 YYEKEE (reference sequence). V was trimmed by 3 bases and J by 2 bases, leaving 11 bases between them. This CDR3 is built from 14 residues.

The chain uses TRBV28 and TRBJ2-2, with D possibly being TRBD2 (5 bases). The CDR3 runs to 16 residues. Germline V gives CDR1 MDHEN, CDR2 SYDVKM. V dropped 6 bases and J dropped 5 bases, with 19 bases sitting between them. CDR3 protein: CASSLEAGFGTGELFF. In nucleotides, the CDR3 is TGTGCCAGCAGCCTGGAGGCAGGTTTCGGGACCGGGGAGCTGTTTTTT.

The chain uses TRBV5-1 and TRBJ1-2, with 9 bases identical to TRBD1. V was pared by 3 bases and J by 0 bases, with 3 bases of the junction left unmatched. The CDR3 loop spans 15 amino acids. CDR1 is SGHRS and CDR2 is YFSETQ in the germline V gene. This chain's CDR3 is CASSWGQGANYGYTF. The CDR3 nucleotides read TGCGCCAGCAGCTGGGGACAGGGAGCTAACTATGGCTACACCTTC.

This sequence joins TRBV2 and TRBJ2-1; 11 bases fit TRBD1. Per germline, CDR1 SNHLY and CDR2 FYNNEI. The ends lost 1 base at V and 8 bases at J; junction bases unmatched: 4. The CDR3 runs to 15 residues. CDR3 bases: TGTGCCAGCAGTGAAGTGGACAGGGGGCTGGATGAGCAGTTCTTC. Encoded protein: CASSEVDRGLDEQFF.

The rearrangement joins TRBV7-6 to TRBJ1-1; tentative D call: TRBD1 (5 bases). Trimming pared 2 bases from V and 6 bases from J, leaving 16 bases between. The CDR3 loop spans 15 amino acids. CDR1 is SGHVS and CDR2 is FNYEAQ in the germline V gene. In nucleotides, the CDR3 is TGTGCCAGCAGCTTATGGAGTCAGGGTGGCCCTGAAGCTTTCTTT. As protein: CASSLWSQGGPEAFF. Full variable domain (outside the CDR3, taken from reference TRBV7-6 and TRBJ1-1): GAGVSQSPRYKVTKRGQDVALRCDPISGHVSLYWYRQALGQGPEFLTYFNYEAQQDKSGLPNDRFSAERPEGSISTLTIQRTEQRDSAMYRCASSLWSQGGPEAFFGQGTRLTVV.

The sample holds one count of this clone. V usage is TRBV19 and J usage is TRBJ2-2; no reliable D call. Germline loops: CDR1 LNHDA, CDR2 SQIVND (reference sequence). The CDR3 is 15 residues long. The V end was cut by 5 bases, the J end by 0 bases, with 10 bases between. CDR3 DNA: TGTGCCAGTAGTTTATGGAGTACGAACACCGGGGAGCTGTTTTTT. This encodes CASSLWSTNTGELFF.

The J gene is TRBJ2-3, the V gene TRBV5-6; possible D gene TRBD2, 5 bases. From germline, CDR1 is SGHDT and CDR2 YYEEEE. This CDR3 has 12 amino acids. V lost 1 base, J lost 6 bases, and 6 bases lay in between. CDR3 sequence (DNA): TGTGCCAGCAGCTTGACGGGGGATACGCAGTATTTT. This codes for CASSLTGDTQYF.

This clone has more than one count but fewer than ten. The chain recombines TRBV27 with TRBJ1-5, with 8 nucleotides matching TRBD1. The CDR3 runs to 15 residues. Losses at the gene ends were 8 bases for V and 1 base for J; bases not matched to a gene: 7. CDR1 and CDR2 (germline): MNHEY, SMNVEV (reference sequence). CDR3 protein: CASGHRGESNQPQHF. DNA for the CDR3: TGTGCCAGCGGTCACAGGGGGGAAAGCAATCAGCCCCAGCATTTT.

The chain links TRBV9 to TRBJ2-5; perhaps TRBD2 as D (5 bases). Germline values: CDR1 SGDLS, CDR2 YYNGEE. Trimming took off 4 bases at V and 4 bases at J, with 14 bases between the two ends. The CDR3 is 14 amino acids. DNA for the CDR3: TGTGCCAGCAGCCCAAGAGGGTCAAGAGAGACCCAGTACTTC. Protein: CASSPRGSRETQYF.

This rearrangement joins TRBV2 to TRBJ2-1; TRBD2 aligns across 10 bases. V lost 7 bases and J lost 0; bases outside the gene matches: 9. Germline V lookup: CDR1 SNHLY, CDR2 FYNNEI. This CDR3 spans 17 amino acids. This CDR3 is CASMRTSGVSSYNEQFF. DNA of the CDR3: TGTGCCAGCATGAGGACTAGCGGAGTCAGCTCCTACAATGAGCAGTTCTTC.

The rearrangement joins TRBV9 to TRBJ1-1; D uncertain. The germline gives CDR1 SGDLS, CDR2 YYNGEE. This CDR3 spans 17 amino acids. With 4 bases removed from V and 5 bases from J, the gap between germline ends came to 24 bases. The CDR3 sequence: CASSSDRAWGEKTEAFF. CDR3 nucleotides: TGTGCCAGCAGCAGCGACCGGGCCTGGGGAGAGAAAACTGAAGCTTTCTTT.

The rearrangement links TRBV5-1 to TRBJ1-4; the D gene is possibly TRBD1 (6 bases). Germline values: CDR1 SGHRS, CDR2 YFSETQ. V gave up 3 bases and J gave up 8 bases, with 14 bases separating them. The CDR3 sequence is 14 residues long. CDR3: CASSSRVRGEKLFF. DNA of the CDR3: TGCGCCAGCAGCTCCAGGGTGAGGGGGGAAAAACTGTTTTTT.

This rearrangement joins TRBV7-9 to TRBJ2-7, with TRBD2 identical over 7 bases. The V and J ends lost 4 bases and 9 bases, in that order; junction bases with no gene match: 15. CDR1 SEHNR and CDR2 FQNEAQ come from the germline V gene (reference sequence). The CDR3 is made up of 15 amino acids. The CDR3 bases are TGTGCCAGCAGCTCGGCTAGCGGACTCCTACGAGGGCAGTACTTC. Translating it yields CASSSASGLLRGQYF.

CDR3 residues: CASSLSGGFMPDTQYF. Here the CDR3 DNA reads TGTGCCAGCAGTTTAAGCGGGGGGTTCATGCCAGATACGCAGTATTTT. The chain combines TRBV28 with TRBJ2-3, with 9 positions matching TRBD2. The CDR3 sequence is 16 residues long. Trimming removed 2 bases from V and 4 bases from J; junction bases left unmatched: 7. The germline CDR1 and CDR2 sequences are MDHEN and SYDVKM.

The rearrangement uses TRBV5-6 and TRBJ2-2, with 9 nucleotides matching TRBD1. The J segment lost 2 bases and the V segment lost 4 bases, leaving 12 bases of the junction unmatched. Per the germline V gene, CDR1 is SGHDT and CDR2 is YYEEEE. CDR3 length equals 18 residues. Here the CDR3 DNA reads TGTGCCAGCAGCGGGTTGGGGGACAGGGCTTACAACACCGGGGAGCTGTTTTTT. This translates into CASSGLGDRAYNTGELFF.

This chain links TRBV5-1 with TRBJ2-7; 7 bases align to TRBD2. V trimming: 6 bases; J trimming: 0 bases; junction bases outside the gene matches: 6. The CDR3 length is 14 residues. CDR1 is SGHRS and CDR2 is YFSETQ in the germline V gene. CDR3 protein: CASNEGEGSYEQYF. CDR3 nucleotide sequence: TGCGCCAGCAATGAAGGGGAGGGCTCCTACGAGCAGTACTTC.

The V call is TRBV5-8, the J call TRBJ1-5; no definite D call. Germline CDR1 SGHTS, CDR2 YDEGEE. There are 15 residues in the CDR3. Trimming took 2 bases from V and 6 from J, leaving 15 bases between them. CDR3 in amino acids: CASSFSIRVGQPQHF. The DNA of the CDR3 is TGTGCCAGCAGCTTTAGTATCCGGGTCGGTCAGCCCCAGCATTTT.

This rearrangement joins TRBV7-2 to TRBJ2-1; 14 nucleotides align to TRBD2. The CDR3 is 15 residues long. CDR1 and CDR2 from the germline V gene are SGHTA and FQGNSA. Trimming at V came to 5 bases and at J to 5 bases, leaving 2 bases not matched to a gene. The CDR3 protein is CASSTTSGGDNEQFF. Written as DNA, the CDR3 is TGTGCCAGCAGCACGACTAGCGGGGGGGACAATGAGCAGTTCTTC.

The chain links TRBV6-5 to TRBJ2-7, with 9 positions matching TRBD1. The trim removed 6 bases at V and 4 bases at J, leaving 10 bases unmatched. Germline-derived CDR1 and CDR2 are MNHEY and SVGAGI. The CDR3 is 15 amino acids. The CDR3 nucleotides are TGTGCCAGCAGCCGCGCGGGACAGGGTCCGTACGAGCAGTACTTC. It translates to CASSRAGQGPYEQYF.

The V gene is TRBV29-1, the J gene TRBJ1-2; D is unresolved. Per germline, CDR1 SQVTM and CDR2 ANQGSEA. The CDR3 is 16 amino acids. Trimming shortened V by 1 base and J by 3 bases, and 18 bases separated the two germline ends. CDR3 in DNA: TGCAGCGTTGAAGGGCAGACGTTCAGGTGGGACTATGGCTACACCTTC. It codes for CSVEGQTFRWDYGYTF.

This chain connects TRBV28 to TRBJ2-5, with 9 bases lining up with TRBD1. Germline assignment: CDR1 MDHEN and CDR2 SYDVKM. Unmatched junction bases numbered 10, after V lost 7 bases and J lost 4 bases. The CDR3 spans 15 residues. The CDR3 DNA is TGTGCCAGCACCCGGACAGGGGCTCGCGTAGAGACCCAGTACTTC. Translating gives CASTRTGARVETQYF.

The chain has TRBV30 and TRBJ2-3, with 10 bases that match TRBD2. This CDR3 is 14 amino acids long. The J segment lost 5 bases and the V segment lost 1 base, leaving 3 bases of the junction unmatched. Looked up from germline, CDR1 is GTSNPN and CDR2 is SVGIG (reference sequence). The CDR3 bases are TGTGCCTGGAGTGGGGCTAGCGGGGGAGATACGCAGTATTTT. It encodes CAWSGASGGDTQYF.

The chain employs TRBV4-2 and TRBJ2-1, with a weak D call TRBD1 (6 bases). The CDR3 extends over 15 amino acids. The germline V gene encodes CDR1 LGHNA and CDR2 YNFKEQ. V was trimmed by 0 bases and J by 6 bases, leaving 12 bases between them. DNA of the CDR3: TGTGCCAGCAGCCAAGAACACACCAGGGGCAATGAGCAGTTCTTC. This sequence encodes CASSQEHTRGNEQFF.

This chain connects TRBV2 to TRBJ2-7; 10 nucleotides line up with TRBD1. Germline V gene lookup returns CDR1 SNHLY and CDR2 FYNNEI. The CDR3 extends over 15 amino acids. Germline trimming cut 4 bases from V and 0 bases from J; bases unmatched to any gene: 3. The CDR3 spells CASSARTGGSYEQYF. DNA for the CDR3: TGTGCCAGCAGTGCAAGGACAGGGGGCTCCTACGAGCAGTACTTC.

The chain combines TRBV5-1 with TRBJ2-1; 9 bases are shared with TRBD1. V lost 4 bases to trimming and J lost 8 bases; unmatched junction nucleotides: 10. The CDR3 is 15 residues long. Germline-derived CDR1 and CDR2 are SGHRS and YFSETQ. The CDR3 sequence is CASSLPGTGTDEQFF. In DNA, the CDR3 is TGCGCCAGCAGCCTACCCGGGACAGGGACGGATGAGCAGTTCTTC.

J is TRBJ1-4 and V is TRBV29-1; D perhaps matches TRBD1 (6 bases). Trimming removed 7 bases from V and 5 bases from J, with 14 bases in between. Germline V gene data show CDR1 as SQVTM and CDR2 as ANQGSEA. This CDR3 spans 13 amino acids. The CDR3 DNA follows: TGCAGCGCCGCAAGGGGGTCGAATGAAAAACTGTTTTTT. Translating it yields CSAARGSNEKLFF.

CDR3 nucleotide sequence: TGTGCCAGCAGCTTGCGGATTTACAATGAGCAGTTCTTC. Translated, it gives CASSLRIYNEQFF. The J gene is TRBJ2-1, the V gene TRBV11-2; D is ambiguous. CDR1 is SGHAT, CDR2 FQNNGV, per germline. CDR3 length equals 13 residues. Trimming took off 3 bases at V and 4 bases at J, with 7 bases between the two ends.